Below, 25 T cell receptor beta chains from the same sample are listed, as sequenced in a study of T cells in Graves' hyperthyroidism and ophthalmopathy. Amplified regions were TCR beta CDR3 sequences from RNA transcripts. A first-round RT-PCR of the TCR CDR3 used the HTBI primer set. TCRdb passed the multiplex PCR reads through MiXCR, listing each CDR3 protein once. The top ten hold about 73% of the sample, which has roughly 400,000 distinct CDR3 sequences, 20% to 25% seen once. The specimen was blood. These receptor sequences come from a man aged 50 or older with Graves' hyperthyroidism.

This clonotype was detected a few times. CDR3 nucleotides: TGTGCCAGCAGCTGGGGGGGGGCGGTCGATGAGCAGTTCTTC. Translated, it gives CASSWGGAVDEQFF. V usage is TRBV3-1 and J usage is TRBJ2-1; perhaps TRBD2 as D (7 bases). The CDR3 is 14 residues long. V shed 5 bases and J shed 8 bases, with 16 bases lying between them. Germline CDR1 LGHDT, CDR2 YNNKEL (reference sequence).

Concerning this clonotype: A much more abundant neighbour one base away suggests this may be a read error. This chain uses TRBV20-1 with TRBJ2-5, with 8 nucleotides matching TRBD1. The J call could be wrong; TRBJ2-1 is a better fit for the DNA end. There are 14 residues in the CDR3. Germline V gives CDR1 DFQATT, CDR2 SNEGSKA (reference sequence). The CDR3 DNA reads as TGCAGTGCTAGGGACAGGGTTCAGGGGGAGACCCAGTTCTTC. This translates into CSARDRVQGETQFF.

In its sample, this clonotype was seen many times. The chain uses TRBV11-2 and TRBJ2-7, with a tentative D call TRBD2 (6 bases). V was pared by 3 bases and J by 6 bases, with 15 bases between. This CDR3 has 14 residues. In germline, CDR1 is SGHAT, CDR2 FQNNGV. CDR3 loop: CASSFGGILGEQYF. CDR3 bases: TGTGCCAGCAGCTTCGGCGGGATTCTCGGCGAGCAGTACTTC.

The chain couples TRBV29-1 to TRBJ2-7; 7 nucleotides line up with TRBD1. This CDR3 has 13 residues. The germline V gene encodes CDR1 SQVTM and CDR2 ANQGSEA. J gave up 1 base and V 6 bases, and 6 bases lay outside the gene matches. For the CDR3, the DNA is TGCAGCGTCCCCGGGACAGATTCCTACGAGCAGTACTTC. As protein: CSVPGTDSYEQYF.

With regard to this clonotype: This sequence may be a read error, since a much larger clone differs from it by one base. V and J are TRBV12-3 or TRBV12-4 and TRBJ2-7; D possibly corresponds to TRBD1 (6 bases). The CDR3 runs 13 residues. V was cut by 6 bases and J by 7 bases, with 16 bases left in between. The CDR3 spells CASSLRGSGEQYF. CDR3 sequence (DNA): TGTGCCAGCAGCCTCAGGGGATCAGGGGAGCAGTACTTC.

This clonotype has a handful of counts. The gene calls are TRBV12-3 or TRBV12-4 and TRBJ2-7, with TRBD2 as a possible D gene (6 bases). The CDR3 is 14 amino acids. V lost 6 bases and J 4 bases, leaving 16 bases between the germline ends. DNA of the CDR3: TGTGCCAGCAGCCCCCGGGACTCCCTTTACGAGCAGTACTTC. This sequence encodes CASSPRDSLYEQYF.

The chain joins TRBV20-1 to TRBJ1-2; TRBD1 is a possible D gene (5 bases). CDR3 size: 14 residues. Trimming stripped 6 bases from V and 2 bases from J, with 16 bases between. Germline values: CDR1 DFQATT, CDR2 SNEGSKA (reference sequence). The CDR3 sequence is CSAGGAGKNYGYTF. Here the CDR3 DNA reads TGCAGTGCCGGCGGGGCGGGGAAGAACTATGGCTACACCTTC.

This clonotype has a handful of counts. CDR3 coding DNA: TGTGCCAGCAGTCTAAACCCCCCGTGGGGGGTCATGAACACTGAAGCTTTCTTT. Its translation: CASSLNPPWGVMNTEAFF. The rearrangement joins TRBV12-3 or TRBV12-4 to TRBJ1-1; D is perhaps TRBD1 (5 bases). The CDR3 sequence is 18 residues long. V was pared by 5 bases and J by 0 bases, with 22 bases between.

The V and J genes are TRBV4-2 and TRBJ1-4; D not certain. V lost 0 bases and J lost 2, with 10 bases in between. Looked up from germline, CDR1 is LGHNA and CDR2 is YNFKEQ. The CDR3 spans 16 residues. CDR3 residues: CASSQDHGPTNEKLFF. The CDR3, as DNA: TGTGCCAGCAGCCAAGATCACGGACCGACTAATGAAAAACTGTTTTTT.

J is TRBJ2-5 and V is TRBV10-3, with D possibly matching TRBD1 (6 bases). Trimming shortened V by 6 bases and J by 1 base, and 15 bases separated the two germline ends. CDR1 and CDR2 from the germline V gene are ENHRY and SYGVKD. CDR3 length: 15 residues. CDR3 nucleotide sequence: TGTGCCATCAGCCTTCAACCGGACAGCCAAGAGACCCAGTACTTC. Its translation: CAISLQPDSQETQYF.

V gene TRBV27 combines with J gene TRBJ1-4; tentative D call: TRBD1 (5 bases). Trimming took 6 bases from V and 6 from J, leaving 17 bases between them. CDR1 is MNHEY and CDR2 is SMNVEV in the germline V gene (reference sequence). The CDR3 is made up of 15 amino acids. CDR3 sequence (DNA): TGTGCCAGCAGCGTATCCGGGACGGAATATGAAAAACTGTTTTTT. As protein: CASSVSGTEYEKLFF. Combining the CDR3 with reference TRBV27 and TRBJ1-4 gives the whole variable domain EAQVTQNPRYLITVTGKKLTVTCSQNMNHEYMSWYRQDPGLGLRQIYYSMNVEVTDKGDVPEGYKVSRKEKRNFPLILESPSPNQTSLYFCASSVSGTEYEKLFFGSGTQLSVL.

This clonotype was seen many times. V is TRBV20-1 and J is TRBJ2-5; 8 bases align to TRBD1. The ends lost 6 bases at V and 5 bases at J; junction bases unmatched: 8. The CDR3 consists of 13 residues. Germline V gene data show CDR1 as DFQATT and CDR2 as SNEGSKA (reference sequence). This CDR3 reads CSAGTGTRETQYF. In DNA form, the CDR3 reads TGCAGTGCCGGGACAGGAACGAGGGAGACCCAGTACTTC.

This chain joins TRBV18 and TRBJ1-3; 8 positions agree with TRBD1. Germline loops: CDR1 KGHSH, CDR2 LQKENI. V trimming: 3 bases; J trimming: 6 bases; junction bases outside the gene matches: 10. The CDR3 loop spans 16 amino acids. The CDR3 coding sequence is TGTGCCAGCTCACCGTGGACAGGGACAATGGAAAACACCATATATTTT. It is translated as CASSPWTGTMENTIYF.

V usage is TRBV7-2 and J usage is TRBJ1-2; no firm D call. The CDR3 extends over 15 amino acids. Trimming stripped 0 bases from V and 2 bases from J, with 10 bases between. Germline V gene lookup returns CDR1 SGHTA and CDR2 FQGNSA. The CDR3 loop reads CASSLAANSNYGYTF. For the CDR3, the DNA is TGTGCCAGCAGCTTAGCAGCAAACTCCAACTATGGCTACACCTTC.

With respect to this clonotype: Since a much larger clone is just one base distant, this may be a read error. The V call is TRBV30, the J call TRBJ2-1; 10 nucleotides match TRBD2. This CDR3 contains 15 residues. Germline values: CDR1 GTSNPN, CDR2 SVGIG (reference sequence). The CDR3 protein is CVWRESGRDYNEQFF. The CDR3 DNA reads TGTGTCTGGAGAGAGAGCGGGAGGGACTACAATGAGCAGTTCTTC.

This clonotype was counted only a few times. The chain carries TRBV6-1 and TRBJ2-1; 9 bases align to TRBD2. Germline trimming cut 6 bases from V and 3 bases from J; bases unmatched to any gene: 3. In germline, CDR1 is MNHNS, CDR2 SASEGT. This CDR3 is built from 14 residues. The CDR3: CASRTSGRYNEQFF. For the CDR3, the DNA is TGTGCCAGCAGGACTAGCGGTCGCTACAATGAGCAGTTCTTC.

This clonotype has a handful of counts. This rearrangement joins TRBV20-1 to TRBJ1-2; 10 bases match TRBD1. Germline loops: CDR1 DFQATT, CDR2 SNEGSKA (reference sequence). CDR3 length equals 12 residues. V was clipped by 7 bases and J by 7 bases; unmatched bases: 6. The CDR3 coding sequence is TGCAGTGTTGCAGACAGGGGGCTTGGCTACACCTTC. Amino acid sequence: CSVADRGLGYTF.

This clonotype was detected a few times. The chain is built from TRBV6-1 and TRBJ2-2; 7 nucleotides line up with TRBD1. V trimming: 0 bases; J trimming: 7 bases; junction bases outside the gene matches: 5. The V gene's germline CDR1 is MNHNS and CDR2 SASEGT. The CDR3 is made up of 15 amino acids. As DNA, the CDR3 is TGTGCCAGCAGTGAAGCCATGACAGGGTTCGGGGAGCTGTTTTTT. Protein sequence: CASSEAMTGFGELFF.

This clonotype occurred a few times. Here the CDR3 reads CASSDSSASYEQYF. CDR3 nucleotide sequence: TGTGCCAGCAGTGACTCTAGCGCCTCCTACGAGCAGTACTTC. The rearrangement joins TRBV6-1 to TRBJ2-7; weak D call: TRBD2 (6 bases). This CDR3 region has 14 residues. The V end lost 3 bases, the J end lost 0 bases, and 9 bases lay between the germline ends. Germline V gene data show CDR1 as MNHNS and CDR2 as SASEGT.

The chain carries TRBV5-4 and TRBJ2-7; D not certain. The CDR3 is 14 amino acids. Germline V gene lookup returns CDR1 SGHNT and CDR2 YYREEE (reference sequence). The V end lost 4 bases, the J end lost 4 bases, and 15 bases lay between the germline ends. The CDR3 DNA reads TGTGCCAGCAGCCGCAAGGCGGTGGAGTACGAGCAGTACTTC. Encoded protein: CASSRKAVEYEQYF.

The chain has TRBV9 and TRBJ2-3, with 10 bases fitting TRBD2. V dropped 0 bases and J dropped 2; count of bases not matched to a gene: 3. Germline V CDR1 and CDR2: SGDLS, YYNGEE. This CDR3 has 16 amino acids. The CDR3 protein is CASSVALAGVTDTQYF. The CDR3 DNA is TGTGCCAGCAGCGTAGCTCTAGCGGGAGTCACAGATACGCAGTATTTT.

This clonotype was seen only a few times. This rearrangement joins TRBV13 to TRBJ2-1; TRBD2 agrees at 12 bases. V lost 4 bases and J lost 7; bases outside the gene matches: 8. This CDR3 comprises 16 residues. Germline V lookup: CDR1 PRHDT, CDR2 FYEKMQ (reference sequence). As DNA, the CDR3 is TGTGCCAGCAGCTCGTCGACTAGCGGGGGTATTAATGAGCAGTTCTTC. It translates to CASSSSTSGGINEQFF.

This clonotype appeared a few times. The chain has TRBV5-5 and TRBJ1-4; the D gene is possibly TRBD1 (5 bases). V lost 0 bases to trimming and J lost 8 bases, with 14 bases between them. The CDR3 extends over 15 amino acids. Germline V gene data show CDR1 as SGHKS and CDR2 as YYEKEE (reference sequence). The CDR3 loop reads CASSLEGQAGEKLFF. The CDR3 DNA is TGTGCCAGCAGCTTGGAGGGGCAGGCCGGGGAAAAACTGTTTTTT.

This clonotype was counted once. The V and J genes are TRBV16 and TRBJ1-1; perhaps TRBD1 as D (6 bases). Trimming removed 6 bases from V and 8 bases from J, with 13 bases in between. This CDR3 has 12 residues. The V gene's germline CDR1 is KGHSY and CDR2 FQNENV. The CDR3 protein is CASRQGTGEAFF. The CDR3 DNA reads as TGTGCCAGCAGACAGGGTACGGGGGAAGCTTTCTTT.

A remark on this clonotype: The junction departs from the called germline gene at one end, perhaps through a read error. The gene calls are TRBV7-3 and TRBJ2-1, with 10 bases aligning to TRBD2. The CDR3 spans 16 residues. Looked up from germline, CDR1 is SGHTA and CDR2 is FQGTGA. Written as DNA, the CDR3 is TGTGCCAGCAGCCAAGCAACTAGCGGGGCCTACAACGAGCAGTTCTTC. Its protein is CASSQATSGAYNEQFF.